The 27 T cell receptor beta chains below all came from one sample that was sequenced in a study of blood T cell repertoires in COVID-19. Assay used: immunoSEQ multiplex PCR; TCRdb lists only in-frame clones, some missing. The sample includes some 80,000 clones, around 83% of them seen just once. What was sequenced was peripheral blood. The origin of the receptors is a man in his sixties with COVID-19, enrolled during active disease.

The chain recombines TRBV6-2 or TRBV6-3 with TRBJ1-1; D is undetermined. The CDR3 totals 12 residues. Trimming removed 1 base from V and 10 bases from J, with 10 bases in between. Germline V gene sequence: CDR1 MNHEY, CDR2 SVGEGT. The CDR3 bases are TGTGCCAGCAGTTACTTCCAACTTGGAGCTTTCTTT. Its translation is CASSYFQLGAFF.

This clone was found a few times. The genes are TRBV28 and TRBJ1-2; tentative D call: TRBD1 (5 bases). The germline V gene encodes CDR1 MDHEN and CDR2 SYDVKM. This CDR3 region has 16 residues. The germline V and J ends were trimmed by 2 bases and 5 bases, with 18 bases remaining between them. The CDR3 reads CASSLPGTSAGYGYTF. CDR3 DNA sequence: TGTGCCAGCAGTTTACCGGGGACCTCCGCGGGGTATGGCTACACCTTC.

This chain connects TRBV7-6 to TRBJ2-1; 13 bases agree with TRBD2. The CDR3 length is 15 residues. Germline lookup yields CDR1 SGHVS and CDR2 FNYEAQ. With 5 bases clipped from V and 8 bases from J, the junction kept 6 bases outside the gene matches. The CDR3 loop is CASSPSLAGGHEQFF. CDR3 bases: TGTGCCAGCAGCCCCTCACTAGCGGGAGGGCATGAGCAGTTCTTC.

The DNA of the CDR3 is TGTGCCAGCAGAAGCGGGATGAGGGGGTATGGCTACACCTTC. This codes for CASRSGMRGYGYTF. The rearrangement uses TRBV7-6 and TRBJ1-2, with a tentative D call TRBD1 (6 bases). The CDR3 spans 14 residues. Trimming pared 6 bases from V and 5 bases from J, leaving 16 bases between. CDR1 is SGHVS and CDR2 is FNYEAQ in the germline V gene.

The genes are TRBV29-1 and TRBJ2-6; D is possibly TRBD1 (5 bases). V was pared by 4 bases and J by 0 bases, with 10 bases between. The CDR3 runs 15 residues. From germline, CDR1 is SQVTM and CDR2 ANQGSEA. CDR3 nucleotides: TGCAGCGTTGGTTCAGGGCACTCTGGGGCCAACGTCCTGACTTTC. It specifies CSVGSGHSGANVLTF.

This chain connects TRBV24-1 to TRBJ2-1; 9 nucleotides line up with TRBD1. CDR3 length: 17 amino acids. In germline, CDR1 is KGHDR, CDR2 SFDVKD. The V and J ends lost 4 bases and 2 bases, in that order; junction bases with no gene match: 8. The CDR3 loop reads CATSDRPGTGPYNEQFF. DNA of the CDR3: TGTGCCACCAGTGACCGCCCCGGGACAGGGCCCTACAATGAGCAGTTCTTC.

The V gene is TRBV24-1, the J gene TRBJ1-5; D perhaps matches TRBD1 (6 bases). Trimming pared 4 bases from V and 4 bases from J, leaving 25 bases between. The CDR3 contains 19 residues. The V gene's germline CDR1 is KGHDR and CDR2 SFDVKD. CDR3 loop: CATSDTQQGPLPGNQPQHF. CDR3 bases: TGTGCCACCAGTGACACTCAACAGGGACCTCTTCCTGGGAATCAGCCCCAGCATTTT.

The V call is TRBV10-2, the J call TRBJ2-5; 7 nucleotides match TRBD1. J was trimmed by 5 bases and V by 6 bases; bases with no gene match: 9. The CDR3 covers 14 residues. The germline gives CDR1 WSHSY, CDR2 SAAADI. CDR3 residues: CASRETGSGETQYF. CDR3 sequence (DNA): TGCGCCAGCAGAGAGACAGGGAGTGGGGAGACCCAGTACTTC.

There are a few counts of this clone. The chain joins TRBV5-1 to TRBJ2-7; D possibly corresponds to TRBD2 (6 bases). Germline CDR1 is SGHRS and CDR2 is YFSETQ. The germline V and J ends were trimmed by 5 bases and 7 bases, with 19 bases remaining between them. The CDR3 consists of 14 residues. The chain's CDR3 is CASSRGGTPPEQYF. CDR3 in DNA: TGCGCCAGCAGTCGAGGCGGGACGCCTCCGGAGCAGTACTTC.

The chain joins TRBV5-6 to TRBJ2-7; tentative D call: TRBD1 (5 bases). This CDR3 is built from 14 residues. Trimming took 0 bases from V and 4 from J, leaving 11 bases between them. Looked up from germline, CDR1 is SGHDT and CDR2 is YYEEEE. The CDR3 here is CASSLVGPGYEQYF. CDR3 coding DNA: TGTGCCAGCAGCTTGGTCGGTCCAGGGTACGAGCAGTACTTC.

CDR3 amino acids: CASSYIRGLVSPLHF. The CDR3, as DNA: TGTGCCAGCAGTTACATAAGGGGGCTGGTTTCACCCCTCCACTTT. The chain uses TRBV6-2 or TRBV6-3 and TRBJ1-6, with TRBD1 matching over 7 bases. The CDR3 runs to 15 residues. Looked up from germline, CDR1 is MNHEY and CDR2 is SVGEGT. V shed 2 bases, J shed 9 bases, and the junction held 7 bases outside the gene matches.

This clone was counted once. V gene TRBV7-2 combines with J gene TRBJ2-7; 12 bases match TRBD1. The germline V gene encodes CDR1 SGHTA and CDR2 FQGNSA. After removal of 5 bases from V and 7 bases from J, the junction contained 9 bases not matched to a gene. The CDR3 consists of 15 residues. CDR3 nucleotides: TGTGCCAGCAGCGCCTTAAGGGACAGGGGGCAAGAGCAGTACTTC. Protein sequence: CASSALRDRGQEQYF. Together with reference TRBV7-2 and TRBJ2-7, the CDR3 gives the full variable domain: GAGVSQSPSNKVTEKGKDVELRCDPISGHTALYWYRQSLGQGLEFLIYFQGNSAPDKSGLPSDRFSAERTGGSVSTLTIQRTQQEDSAVYLCASSALRDRGQEQYFGPGTRLTVT.

This sequence joins TRBV18 and TRBJ1-2, with TRBD1 matching over 8 bases. Germline-derived CDR1 and CDR2 are KGHSH and LQKENI. This CDR3 is built from 13 residues. J was trimmed by 8 bases and V by 5 bases; bases with no gene match: 7. CDR3 protein: CASSSDRGSGYTF. CDR3 DNA: TGTGCCAGCTCATCCGACAGGGGTAGCGGCTACACCTTC.

This clone was seen more than once but under ten times. The rearrangement links TRBV6-5 to TRBJ2-1; TRBD2 is a possible D gene (6 bases). The V and J ends lost 7 bases and 9 bases respectively, with 13 bases between them. This CDR3 region has 12 residues. Germline V gene data show CDR1 as MNHEY and CDR2 as SVGAGI. CDR3 region: CASKAGGGEQFF. The CDR3 DNA is TGTGCCAGCAAAGCTGGGGGAGGTGAGCAGTTCTTC.

The J gene is TRBJ1-2, the V gene TRBV3-1 (or the pseudogene TRBV3-2); D not resolved. The CDR3 runs to 15 residues. V was trimmed by 4 bases and J by 4 bases, leaving 16 bases between them. Germline CDR1 LGHDT, CDR2 YNNKEL (reference sequence). The CDR3 region is CASSPREDKIYGYTF. CDR3 nucleotide sequence: TGTGCCAGCAGCCCCCGGGAAGATAAGATCTATGGCTACACCTTC.

The V gene is TRBV5-1, the J gene TRBJ2-4, with 9 bases aligning to TRBD2. The V gene end was trimmed by 5 bases and the J gene end by 6 bases; junction bases not matched to a gene: 9. CDR3 length: 15 residues. Germline V gives CDR1 SGHRS, CDR2 YFSETQ. This chain's CDR3 is CASSPGSGRRNIQYF. In nucleotides, the CDR3 is TGCGCCAGCAGTCCGGGCAGCGGGAGGAGAAACATTCAGTACTTC.

This chain links TRBV18 with TRBJ1-5; weak D call: TRBD1 (6 bases). Trimming left V 3 bases short and J 1 base short, with 10 bases between. The CDR3 is 15 amino acids. Germline CDR1 KGHSH, CDR2 LQKENI. The CDR3: CASSPRQESNQPQHF. As DNA, the CDR3 is TGTGCCAGCTCACCCAGACAGGAGAGCAATCAGCCCCAGCATTTT. Based on the CDR3 plus reference TRBV18 and TRBJ1-5, the full variable domain is NAGVMQNPRHLVRRRGQEARLRCSPMKGHSHVYWYRQLPEEGLKFMVYLQKENIIDESGMPKERFSAEFPKEGPSILRIQQVVRGDSAAYFCASSPRQESNQPQHFGDGTRLSIL.

This rearrangement joins TRBV5-1 to TRBJ1-4; TRBD1 is a possible D gene (6 bases). V gave up 0 bases and J gave up 11 bases, with 14 bases separating them. The germline V gene encodes CDR1 SGHRS and CDR2 YFSETQ. The CDR3 runs to 14 residues. The CDR3 is CASSLGTVDMKLFF. CDR3 bases: TGCGCCAGCAGCTTGGGGACAGTAGATATGAAACTGTTTTTT.

The chain uses TRBV19 and TRBJ1-2; a possible D gene is TRBD1 (6 bases). The CDR3 totals 15 residues. V dropped 2 bases and J dropped 5 bases, with 15 bases sitting between them. Germline assignment: CDR1 LNHDA and CDR2 SQIVND (reference sequence). The CDR3 protein is CASSIQGIGRYGYTF. The CDR3 DNA follows: TGTGCCAGTAGTATACAGGGGATTGGAAGGTATGGCTACACCTTC.

The chain recombines TRBV3-1 (or the pseudogene TRBV3-2) with TRBJ2-5, with D maybe TRBD1 (5 bases). Germline V CDR1 and CDR2: LGHDT, YNNKEL (reference sequence). This CDR3 has 14 amino acids. Deletions cut 9 bases from V and 3 bases from J, with 17 bases between. CDR3 protein: CAREKGLKKETQYF. In DNA form, the CDR3 reads TGTGCCAGGGAGAAGGGGCTGAAGAAAGAGACCCAGTACTTC.

CDR3 sequence: CASSLPGTGQGGSGNTIYF. The DNA of the CDR3 is TGTGCCAGCAGCTTACCCGGGACAGGGCAAGGTGGCTCTGGAAACACCATATATTTT. The genes are TRBV5-4 and TRBJ1-3, with 9 bases fitting TRBD1. The CDR3 contains 19 residues. V lost 2 bases and J lost 0; bases outside the gene matches: 12. CDR1 is SGHNT and CDR2 is YYREEE in the germline V gene (reference sequence).

The J gene is TRBJ1-1, the V gene TRBV6-5; a weak D match, TRBD1 (5 bases). The germline V and J ends were trimmed by 7 bases and 4 bases, with 16 bases remaining between them. CDR3 length: 14 amino acids. Germline lookup yields CDR1 MNHEY and CDR2 SVGAGI. In DNA form, the CDR3 reads TGTGCCAGCAATCGCGGGGGTTCGGGCACTGAAGCTTTCTTT. This translates into CASNRGGSGTEAFF.

The chain has TRBV11-3 and TRBJ1-1; D remains ambiguous. V was shortened by 1 base and J by 1 base, with 7 bases between the two germline ends. The CDR3 sequence is 14 residues long. CDR1 and CDR2 from the germline V gene are SGHNT and YENEEA. The CDR3 loop reads CASSLGSRNTEAFF. CDR3 bases: TGTGCCAGCAGCTTAGGGAGTAGGAACACTGAAGCTTTCTTT.

The chain carries TRBV5-1 and TRBJ1-1; no reliable D call. V lost 0 bases and J lost 7, with 16 bases in between. Germline assignment: CDR1 SGHRS and CDR2 YFSETQ. This CDR3 is built from 15 residues. CDR3 residues: CASSLAPGYSGEAFF. In DNA, the CDR3 is TGCGCCAGCAGCTTGGCCCCCGGGTATTCCGGTGAAGCTTTCTTT.

The V and J genes are TRBV27 and TRBJ1-4; D gene unclear. With 4 bases removed from V and 7 bases from J, the gap between germline ends came to 19 bases. CDR3 length: 16 residues. Germline V lookup: CDR1 MNHEY, CDR2 SMNVEV (reference sequence). Written as DNA, the CDR3 is TGTGCCAGCAGTTCCGACACGACAAGCAGCCTTGAAAAACTGTTTTTT. As protein: CASSSDTTSSLEKLFF.

J is TRBJ1-4 and V is TRBV2; no definite D call. Germline V gene lookup returns CDR1 SNHLY and CDR2 FYNNEI. Trimming took 2 bases from V and 3 from J, leaving 4 bases between them. CDR3 length: 13 amino acids. The CDR3 sequence is CASSELSNEKLFF. The CDR3 coding sequence is TGTGCCAGCAGTGAACTGTCTAATGAAAAACTGTTTTTT.

The rearrangement joins TRBV6-4 to TRBJ1-2, with 10 positions matching TRBD1. V trimming: 2 bases; J trimming: 2 bases; junction bases outside the gene matches: 2. The CDR3 sequence is 15 residues long. Germline V CDR1 and CDR2: MRHNA, SNTAGT. CDR3: CASSDPGQGNYGYTF. For the CDR3, the DNA is TGTGCCAGCAGTGACCCGGGACAGGGGAACTATGGCTACACCTTC.